The source of this TCR beta chain is a study of cytomegalovirus exposure and HLA in healthy donors. Points from the study as a whole: Among TCR sequences, most were rare, though some public TCRs appeared in many donors. There were around 160 TCR beta chains listed as cytomegalovirus-associated. Likely technical artifact: a cluster of highly shared sequence variants.

PCR primers comprised 60 Vbeta and 13 Jbeta primers. The assay was immunoSEQ multiplex PCR, and TCRdb's table has in-frame clones only and misses some. The data show roughly 140,000 clones, 60% to 85% seen once. Notes on this clone: Its antigen is as yet unknown.

From germline, CDR1 is SGHRS and CDR2 YFSETQ. The V end lost 0 bases, the J end lost 7 bases, and 13 bases lay between the germline ends. This CDR3 is built from 15 residues. The sequenced sample was PBMCs. V gene TRBV5-1 combines with J gene TRBJ1-4; no clear D. The source is a man between 18 and 29 years old in good health and CMV-seronegative. CDR3 sequence: CASSLAMRQREKLFF. DNA of the CDR3: TGCGCCAGCAGCTTGGCCATGCGTCAGCGTGAAAAACTGTTTTTT.